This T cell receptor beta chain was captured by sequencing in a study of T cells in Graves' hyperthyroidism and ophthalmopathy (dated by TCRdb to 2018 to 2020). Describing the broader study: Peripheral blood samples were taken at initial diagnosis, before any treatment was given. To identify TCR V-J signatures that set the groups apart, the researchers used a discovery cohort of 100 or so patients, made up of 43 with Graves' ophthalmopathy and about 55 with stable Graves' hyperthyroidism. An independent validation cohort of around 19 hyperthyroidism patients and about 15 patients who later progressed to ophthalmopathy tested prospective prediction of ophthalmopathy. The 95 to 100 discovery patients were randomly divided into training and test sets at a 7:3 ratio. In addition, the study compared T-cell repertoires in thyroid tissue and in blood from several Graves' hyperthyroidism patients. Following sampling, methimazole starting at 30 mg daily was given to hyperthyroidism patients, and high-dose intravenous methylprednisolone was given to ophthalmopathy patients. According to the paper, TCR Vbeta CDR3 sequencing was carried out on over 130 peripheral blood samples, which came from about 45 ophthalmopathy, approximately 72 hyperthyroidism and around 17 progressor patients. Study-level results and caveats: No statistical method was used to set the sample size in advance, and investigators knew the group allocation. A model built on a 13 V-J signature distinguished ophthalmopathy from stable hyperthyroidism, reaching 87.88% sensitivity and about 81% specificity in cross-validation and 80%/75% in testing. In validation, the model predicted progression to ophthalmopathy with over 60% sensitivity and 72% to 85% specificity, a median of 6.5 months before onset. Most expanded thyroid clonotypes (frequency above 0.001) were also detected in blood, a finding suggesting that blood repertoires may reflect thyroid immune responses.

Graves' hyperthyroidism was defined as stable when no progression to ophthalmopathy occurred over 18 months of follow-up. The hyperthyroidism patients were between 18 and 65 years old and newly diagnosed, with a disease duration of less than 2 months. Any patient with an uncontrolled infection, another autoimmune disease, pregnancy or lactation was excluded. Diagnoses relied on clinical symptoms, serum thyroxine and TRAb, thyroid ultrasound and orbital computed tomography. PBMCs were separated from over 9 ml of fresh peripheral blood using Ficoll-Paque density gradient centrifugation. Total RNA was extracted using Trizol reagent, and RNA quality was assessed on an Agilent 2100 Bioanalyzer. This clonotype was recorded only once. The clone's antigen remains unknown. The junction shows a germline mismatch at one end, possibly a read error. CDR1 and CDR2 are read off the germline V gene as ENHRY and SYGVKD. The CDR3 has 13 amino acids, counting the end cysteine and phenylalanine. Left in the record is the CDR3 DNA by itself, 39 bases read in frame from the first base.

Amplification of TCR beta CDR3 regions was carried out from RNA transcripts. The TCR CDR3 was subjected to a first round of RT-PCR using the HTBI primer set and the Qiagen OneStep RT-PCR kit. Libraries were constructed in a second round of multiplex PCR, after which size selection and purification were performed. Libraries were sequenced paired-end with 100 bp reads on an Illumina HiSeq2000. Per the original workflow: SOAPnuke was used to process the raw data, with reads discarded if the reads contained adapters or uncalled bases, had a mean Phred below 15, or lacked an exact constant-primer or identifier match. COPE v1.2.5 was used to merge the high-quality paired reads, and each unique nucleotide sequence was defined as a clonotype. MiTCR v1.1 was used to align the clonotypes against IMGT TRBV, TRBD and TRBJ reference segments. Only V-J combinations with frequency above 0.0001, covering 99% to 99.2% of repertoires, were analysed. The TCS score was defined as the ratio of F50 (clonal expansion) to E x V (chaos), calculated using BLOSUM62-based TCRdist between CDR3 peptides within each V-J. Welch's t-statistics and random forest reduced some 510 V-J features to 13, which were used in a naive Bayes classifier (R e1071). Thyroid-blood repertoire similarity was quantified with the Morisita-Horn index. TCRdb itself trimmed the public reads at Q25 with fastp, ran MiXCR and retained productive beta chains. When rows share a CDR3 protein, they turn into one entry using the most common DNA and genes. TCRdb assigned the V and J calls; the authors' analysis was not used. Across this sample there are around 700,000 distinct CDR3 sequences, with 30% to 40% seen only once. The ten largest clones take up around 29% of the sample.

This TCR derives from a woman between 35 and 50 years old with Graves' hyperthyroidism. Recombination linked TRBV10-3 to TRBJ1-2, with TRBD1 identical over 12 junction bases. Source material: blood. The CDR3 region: CASSEGQGARYTF. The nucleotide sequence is TGTGCCAGCAGTGAGGGACAGGGGGCTCGCTACACCTTC.